Listed below are T cell receptor beta chains from one sample, sequenced in a study of graft-versus-host responses after intestinal transplantation. The data were produced by immunoSEQ multiplex PCR, yet TCRdb's version contains in-frame clones alone and is incomplete. Among roughly 75,000 clones listed, 91% were seen once. Their cognate antigens are unknown. Source: unstimulated CD4+ T cells sorted from spleen or lymph node cells, taken before intestinal transplant. The receptors were sampled from a human donor who received an intestinal transplant. CDR3s include the opening cysteine and the closing phenylalanine or tryptophan. The D gene is left open where the match is weak. Expanded clones get a size class; other rows say once, few or many, or leave the size out.

cdr3_nt,cdr3_aa,d_call,v_call,clone_size,j_call
TGTGCCAGCAGCGTACGACTAGCGGGGGGTACCTACGAGCAGTACTTC,CASSVRLAGGTYEQYF,TRBD2,TRBV11-3,NA,TRBJ2-7
TGTGCCAGCAGTTTCACAGGCCCTAACTATGGCTACACCTTC,CASSFTGPNYGYTF,NA,TRBV27,NA,TRBJ1-2
TGTGCCAGCAGCTTGGCGGGTAACTATGGCTACACCTTC,CASSLAGNYGYTF,NA,TRBV5-4,NA,TRBJ1-2
TGTGCCAGCAGCTTAGGGAGACAGGATAGTAATGAGCAGTTCTTC,CASSLGRQDSNEQFF,NA,TRBV7-8,NA,TRBJ2-1
TGTGCCAGTAGTCCCCGGACAGGGGGGTTCGTCGGGGAGCTGTTTTTT,CASSPRTGGFVGELFF,TRBD1,TRBV19,NA,TRBJ2-2
TGTGCCAGCAGCTTAGCTGGGAGGGTGGGGGACTATGGCTACACCTTC,CASSLAGRVGDYGYTF,NA,TRBV7-8,NA,TRBJ1-2
TGTGCCAGCAGTTACGGGCCAGGGGGAGAGACCCAGTACTTC,CASSYGPGGETQYF,TRBD1,TRBV6-5,NA,TRBJ2-5
TGTGCCAGCTCACCACAGGGGGCTTGGGGCTACACCTTC,CASSPQGAWGYTF,TRBD1,TRBV18,NA,TRBJ1-2
TGTGCCAGCAGGGGGGACAGGGGCTCTGGAAACACCATATATTTT,CASRGDRGSGNTIYF,TRBD1,TRBV28,NA,TRBJ1-3
TGTGCCAGTAGTACTGGGGGAGGAAGTTCGAATTCACCCCTCCACTTT,CASSTGGGSSNSPLHF,NA,TRBV19,few,TRBJ1-6
TGTGCCAGCAGCTTAAACAGGGCCCTCGTCAGCTCCTATAATTCACCCCTCCACTTT,CASSLNRALVSSYNSPLHF,NA,TRBV7-2,NA,TRBJ1-6
TGTGCCAGCAGCTTACTGACTCGGTCCTACGAGCAGTACTTC,CASSLLTRSYEQYF,NA,TRBV7-2,once,TRBJ2-7
TGTGCCAGCAGTTACTTCAACAGGGGCCTGGAAGAAAAACTGTTTTTT,CASSYFNRGLEEKLFF,TRBD1,TRBV6-6,NA,TRBJ1-4
TGTGCCTGGAGTGTACGGGGGAATCAGCCCCAGCATTTT,CAWSVRGNQPQHF,NA,TRBV30,NA,TRBJ1-5
TGCAGCGTTTTGCAGGAAAACTATGGCTACACCTTC,CSVLQENYGYTF,NA,TRBV29-1,NA,TRBJ1-2
TGTGCCAGCAGCGGAGCGGGGGTCTCCTACGAGCAGTACTTC,CASSGAGVSYEQYF,TRBD2,TRBV6-6,few,TRBJ2-7
TGCGCCAGCACCGATGGGAGGGCCTACAATGGGCAGTTCTTC,CASTDGRAYNGQFF,TRBD2,TRBV5-1,NA,TRBJ2-1
TGTGCCAGCAAAGTCAGGGGGCGATACGAGCAGTACTTC,CASKVRGRYEQYF,TRBD1,TRBV27,NA,TRBJ2-7
TGTGCCAGTAGTATGTCAGTCGGGACTAGCCCGTACGAGCAGTACTTC,CASSMSVGTSPYEQYF,TRBD2,TRBV19,NA,TRBJ2-7
TGTGCCAGCAGCGCGGGGGACAGGGGAACCTATGGCTACACCTTC,CASSAGDRGTYGYTF,TRBD1,TRBV9,NA,TRBJ1-2
TGTGCCAGCAGTGAAAGGGGGTCCAGCTCCTACGAGCAGTACTTC,CASSERGSSSYEQYF,NA,TRBV6-1,NA,TRBJ2-7
TGTGCCAGCAGCTTTAGCGGGGCCTACAATGAGCAGTTCTTC,CASSFSGAYNEQFF,TRBD2,TRBV7-2,NA,TRBJ2-1
TGCGCCAGCAGTGAGTCCCCGGACAGGGGCAATGAGCAGTTCTTC,CASSESPDRGNEQFF,TRBD1,TRBV10-1,NA,TRBJ2-1
TGCGCCAGCAGCCAAGATCCAGGGGTCCAGGACGAGCAGTACTTC,CASSQDPGVQDEQYF,NA,TRBV4-3,NA,TRBJ2-7
TGTGCCAGCAGCTTATTACAGGGGGCGAATTATGGCTACACCTTC,CASSLLQGANYGYTF,TRBD1,TRBV7-8,NA,TRBJ1-2
TGTGCCAGCAGACCCAGCGGGGCCCCGGGAGGCTACACCTTC,CASRPSGAPGGYTF,NA,TRBV13,NA,TRBJ1-2
TGTGCCAGCAGTTTTTCATCGGACAGGGGAGAATACACCTTC,CASSFSSDRGEYTF,TRBD1,TRBV27,NA,TRBJ1-2
TGTGCCAGTAGTCAAGGGGGACCAGGTACGCAGTATTTT,CASSQGGPGTQYF,NA,TRBV19,NA,TRBJ2-3
TGTGCCAGCAGTGTACCGGGGTACCCCTTCACCTCCTACAATGAGCAGTTCTTC,CASSVPGYPFTSYNEQFF,NA,TRBV6-1,NA,TRBJ2-1